Listed below are T cell receptor beta chains from one sample, sequenced in a study of cytomegalovirus exposure and HLA in healthy donors. TCRdb's copy holds only in-frame clones and misses some; the assay was immunoSEQ multiplex PCR. The sample has under 200,000 clones, around four fifths seen once. Sequencing input: PBMCs. The source is a man aged 30 to 39 in good health and CMV-seronegative. Each CDR3 is given with its conserved first and last residue. The order of the fields is clone size, J gene, D gene, V gene, CDR3 protein, CDR3 DNA. A D gene is named only where the DNA matches it firmly. Rows give clone size only sometimes, using once, few, many, or a class for an expanded clone.

abundance: once
j_gene: TRBJ2-1
d_gene: TRBD2
v_gene: TRBV28
CDR3aa: CASSGGLAGANEQFF
CDR3nt: TGTGCCAGCAGTGGGGGGCTAGCGGGAGCCAATGAGCAGTTCTTC

abundance: -
j_gene: TRBJ2-2
d_gene: TRBD1
v_gene: TRBV5-5
CDR3aa: CASSLYRGSTGELFF
CDR3nt: TGTGCCAGCAGCTTGTACAGGGGTAGCACCGGGGAGCTGTTTTTT

abundance: -
j_gene: TRBJ2-6
d_gene: -
v_gene: TRBV5-1
CDR3aa: CASSLGQSSGANVLTF
CDR3nt: TGCGCCAGCAGTCTCGGACAGAGCTCTGGGGCCAACGTCCTGACTTTC

abundance: -
j_gene: TRBJ2-7
d_gene: -
v_gene: TRBV4-2
CDR3aa: CASSQDGASSYEQYF
CDR3nt: TGTGCCAGCAGCCAAGATGGGGCTAGTTCCTACGAGCAGTACTTC

abundance: -
j_gene: TRBJ1-2
d_gene: -
v_gene: TRBV9
CDR3aa: CASSEDKANLNYGYTF
CDR3nt: TGTGCCAGCAGCGAGGACAAGGCGAATCTTAACTATGGCTACACCTTC

abundance: -
j_gene: TRBJ2-1
d_gene: -
v_gene: TRBV7-8
CDR3aa: CASSLAGGAAHEQFF
CDR3nt: TGTGCCAGCAGCTTAGCAGGGGGGGCTGCCCATGAGCAGTTCTTC

abundance: -
j_gene: TRBJ1-5
d_gene: TRBD1
v_gene: TRBV12-5
CDR3aa: CASGLRDRGTQPQHF
CDR3nt: TGTGCTAGTGGACTCCGGGACAGGGGAACTCAGCCCCAGCATTTT

abundance: -
j_gene: TRBJ2-7
d_gene: -
v_gene: TRBV6-5
CDR3aa: CASRAGFRNEQYF
CDR3nt: TGTGCCAGCAGAGCAGGGTTTCGGAACGAGCAGTACTTC

abundance: few
j_gene: TRBJ2-7
d_gene: -
v_gene: TRBV5-6
CDR3aa: CASSLLSGAYEQYF
CDR3nt: TGTGCCAGCAGCTTGCTTAGCGGAGCCTACGAGCAGTACTTC

abundance: -
j_gene: TRBJ2-4
d_gene: -
v_gene: TRBV10-3
CDR3aa: CAISESGGLAKNIQYF
CDR3nt: TGTGCCATCAGTGAGTCAGGAGGGTTAGCCAAAAACATTCAGTACTTC

abundance: -
j_gene: TRBJ1-1
d_gene: -
v_gene: TRBV7-6
CDR3aa: CASRVGASNTEAFF
CDR3nt: TGTGCCAGCAGAGTGGGGGCTTCGAACACTGAAGCTTTCTTT

abundance: -
j_gene: TRBJ2-7
d_gene: -
v_gene: TRBV5-1
CDR3aa: CASSLGPSGLTYEQYF
CDR3nt: TGCGCCAGCAGCTTGGGGCCCAGCGGTTTAACCTACGAGCAGTACTTC

abundance: -
j_gene: TRBJ1-5
d_gene: TRBD1
v_gene: TRBV2
CDR3aa: CASSSGQGVYNQPQHF
CDR3nt: TGTGCCAGCAGTTCCGGACAGGGCGTTTATAATCAGCCCCAGCATTTT

abundance: -
j_gene: TRBJ1-5
d_gene: -
v_gene: TRBV7-2
CDR3aa: CASSLDAGRYQPQHF
CDR3nt: TGTGCCAGCAGCTTAGATGCAGGGCGGTACCAGCCCCAGCATTTT

abundance: few
j_gene: TRBJ1-5
d_gene: -
v_gene: TRBV30
CDR3aa: CAWSVVGTGGPNQPQHF
CDR3nt: TGTGCCTGGAGTGTGGTGGGAACGGGGGGGCCGAATCAGCCCCAGCATTTT

abundance: once
j_gene: TRBJ1-1
d_gene: TRBD1
v_gene: TRBV5-4
CDR3aa: CASSSQGAFQAFF
CDR3nt: TGTGCCAGCAGCTCCCAGGGGGCCTTTCAAGCTTTCTTT

abundance: -
j_gene: TRBJ1-4
d_gene: TRBD1
v_gene: TRBV6-5
CDR3aa: CASRDRDRGEKLFF
CDR3nt: TGTGCCAGCAGAGATAGGGACAGGGGAGAAAAACTGTTTTTT

abundance: -
j_gene: TRBJ2-7
d_gene: TRBD1
v_gene: TRBV2
CDR3aa: CASNLQGAPYEQYF
CDR3nt: TGTGCCAGCAACCTACAGGGGGCCCCCTACGAGCAGTACTTC

abundance: -
j_gene: TRBJ1-1
d_gene: -
v_gene: TRBV7-2
CDR3aa: CASSLWDITTEAFF
CDR3nt: TGTGCCAGCAGCCTCTGGGACATCACCACTGAAGCTTTCTTT

abundance: -
j_gene: TRBJ2-2
d_gene: -
v_gene: TRBV7-7
CDR3aa: CATSLSGAGELFF
CDR3nt: TGTGCCACCTCGTTATCGGGTGCCGGGGAGCTGTTTTTT

abundance: -
j_gene: TRBJ2-3
d_gene: TRBD2
v_gene: TRBV13
CDR3aa: CASTSGARADTQYF
CDR3nt: TGTGCCAGTACTAGCGGGGCCCGAGCAGATACGCAGTATTTT

abundance: -
j_gene: TRBJ2-7
d_gene: TRBD1
v_gene: TRBV4-1
CDR3aa: CASSQGRDRIYEQYF
CDR3nt: TGCGCCAGCAGCCAAGGCCGGGACAGGATCTACGAGCAGTACTTC

abundance: -
j_gene: TRBJ2-1
d_gene: TRBD2
v_gene: TRBV27
CDR3aa: CASSSSGRGGGEQFF
CDR3nt: TGTGCCAGCAGCTCTAGCGGGAGGGGCGGCGGTGAGCAGTTCTTC

abundance: -
j_gene: TRBJ1-1
d_gene: -
v_gene: TRBV7-9
CDR3aa: CASSSTLWSTEAFF
CDR3nt: TGTGCCAGCAGCTCCACTCTTTGGAGCACTGAAGCTTTCTTT

abundance: -
j_gene: TRBJ1-5
d_gene: -
v_gene: TRBV4-2
CDR3aa: CASSQAGVSNQPQHF
CDR3nt: TGTGCCAGCAGCCAAGCCGGGGTAAGCAATCAGCCCCAGCATTTT

abundance: -
j_gene: TRBJ1-5
d_gene: -
v_gene: TRBV7-9
CDR3aa: CASSLQGTNSNQPQHF
CDR3nt: TGTGCCAGCAGCTTGCAGGGAACTAATAGCAATCAGCCCCAGCATTTT

abundance: -
j_gene: TRBJ2-4
d_gene: TRBD1
v_gene: TRBV29-1
CDR3aa: CSAGGQGKNIQYF
CDR3nt: TGCAGCGCAGGGGGACAGGGTAAAAACATTCAGTACTTC

abundance: -
j_gene: TRBJ1-1
d_gene: -
v_gene: TRBV5-1
CDR3aa: CASSLTGGTTEAFF
CDR3nt: TGCGCCAGCAGCTTGACGGGGGGTACGACTGAAGCTTTCTTT

abundance: -
j_gene: TRBJ1-5
d_gene: TRBD1
v_gene: TRBV30
CDR3aa: CAWADRGNQPQHF
CDR3nt: TGTGCCTGGGCGGACAGGGGGAATCAGCCCCAGCATTTT

abundance: -
j_gene: TRBJ2-3
d_gene: -
v_gene: TRBV5-1
CDR3aa: CASSSVGHLDTQYF
CDR3nt: TGCGCCAGCAGCTCCGTGGGCCACCTGGATACGCAGTATTTT

abundance: few
j_gene: TRBJ2-7
d_gene: TRBD2
v_gene: TRBV9
CDR3aa: CASSVDPGTSGSHSYEQYF
CDR3nt: TGTGCCAGCAGCGTAGATCCCGGGACTAGCGGGAGCCACTCCTACGAGCAGTACTTC

abundance: -
j_gene: TRBJ2-3
d_gene: TRBD1
v_gene: TRBV30
CDR3aa: CAWSKGQGALDTQYF
CDR3nt: TGTGCCTGGAGCAAGGGGCAGGGGGCTCTAGATACGCAGTATTTT

abundance: -
j_gene: TRBJ2-7
d_gene: TRBD2
v_gene: TRBV18
CDR3aa: CASSSTAGDEQYF
CDR3nt: TGTGCCAGCTCATCGACAGCGGGGGACGAGCAGTACTTC

abundance: -
j_gene: TRBJ2-1
d_gene: TRBD2
v_gene: TRBV9
CDR3aa: CASSEGTSGGRYNEQFF
CDR3nt: TGTGCCAGCAGCGAAGGGACTAGCGGGGGCCGCTACAATGAGCAGTTCTTC

abundance: -
j_gene: TRBJ1-5
d_gene: TRBD1
v_gene: TRBV6-5
CDR3aa: CASRPDRDPNQPQHF
CDR3nt: TGTGCCAGCAGACCCGACAGGGACCCCAATCAGCCCCAGCATTTT

abundance: -
j_gene: TRBJ1-6
d_gene: -
v_gene: TRBV19
CDR3aa: CASSIGRGGNSPLHF
CDR3nt: TGTGCCAGTAGTATTGGCAGGGGAGGGAATTCACCCCTCCACTTT

abundance: few
j_gene: TRBJ2-2
d_gene: -
v_gene: TRBV7-9
CDR3aa: CASSSMTGNTGELFF
CDR3nt: TGTGCCAGCAGCTCCATGACAGGGAACACCGGGGAGCTGTTTTTT

abundance: -
j_gene: TRBJ2-7
d_gene: TRBD1
v_gene: TRBV30
CDR3aa: CAWRARDREGYEQYF
CDR3nt: TGTGCCTGGAGGGCCCGGGACAGGGAAGGATACGAGCAGTACTTC

abundance: few
j_gene: TRBJ1-2
d_gene: -
v_gene: TRBV11-2
CDR3aa: CASSPGLNYGYTF
CDR3nt: TGTGCCAGCAGCCCAGGACTGAACTATGGCTACACCTTC

abundance: -
j_gene: TRBJ1-1
d_gene: -
v_gene: TRBV28
CDR3aa: CASSYRGLGTEAFF
CDR3nt: TGTGCCAGCAGTTATCGGGGGTTGGGGACTGAAGCTTTCTTT

abundance: -
j_gene: TRBJ1-1
d_gene: TRBD1
v_gene: TRBV19
CDR3aa: CATRTGLMNTEAFF
CDR3nt: TGTGCCACCAGGACAGGATTAATGAACACTGAAGCTTTCTTT

abundance: -
j_gene: TRBJ2-3
d_gene: -
v_gene: TRBV5-6
CDR3aa: CASSLATVHTQYF
CDR3nt: TGTGCCAGCAGCTTGGCTACGGTACATACGCAGTATTTT

abundance: -
j_gene: TRBJ2-4
d_gene: -
v_gene: TRBV28
CDR3aa: CASSSPRQKGINIQYF
CDR3nt: TGTGCCAGCAGTTCCCCCAGACAGAAGGGGATAAACATTCAGTACTTC

abundance: -
j_gene: TRBJ2-5
d_gene: -
v_gene: TRBV5-1
CDR3aa: CASSLGDGSRLIETQYF
CDR3nt: TGCGCCAGCAGCTTGGGGGACGGGAGCCGGCTAATCGAGACCCAGTACTTC

abundance: -
j_gene: TRBJ2-5
d_gene: -
v_gene: TRBV18
CDR3aa: CASSPPGTWTEYF
CDR3nt: TGTGCCAGCTCACCCCCCGGGACATGGACAGAGTACTTC

abundance: -
j_gene: TRBJ1-5
d_gene: -
v_gene: TRBV10-3
CDR3aa: CAINRSYQPQHF
CDR3nt: TGTGCCATCAACAGGTCCTATCAGCCCCAGCATTTT

abundance: -
j_gene: TRBJ1-3
d_gene: TRBD1
v_gene: TRBV4-3
CDR3aa: CASSPDRSSGNTIYF
CDR3nt: TGCGCCAGCAGCCCGGACAGGAGCTCTGGAAACACCATATATTTT

abundance: -
j_gene: TRBJ2-7
d_gene: TRBD1
v_gene: TRBV6-5
CDR3aa: CASSSGQMISYEQYF
CDR3nt: TGTGCCAGCAGTTCGGGACAGATGATCTCCTACGAGCAGTACTTC

abundance: -
j_gene: TRBJ1-1
d_gene: -
v_gene: TRBV6-5
CDR3aa: CASSYEGNPEAFF
CDR3nt: TGTGCCAGCAGTTACGAGGGTAATCCTGAAGCTTTCTTT

abundance: -
j_gene: TRBJ2-7
d_gene: TRBD2
v_gene: TRBV4-1
CDR3aa: CASSPAPPLAGGEYYEQYF
CDR3nt: TGCGCCAGCAGCCCAGCCCCCCCGCTAGCGGGAGGGGAATACTACGAGCAGTACTTC

abundance: -
j_gene: TRBJ2-7
d_gene: -
v_gene: TRBV13
CDR3aa: CASSLREGGYEQYF
CDR3nt: TGTGCCAGCAGCTTAAGAGAGGGCGGCTACGAGCAGTACTTC

abundance: -
j_gene: TRBJ1-4
d_gene: -
v_gene: TRBV30
CDR3aa: CAWRRGYGEKLFF
CDR3nt: TGTGCCTGGAGACGGGGGTATGGGGAAAAACTGTTTTTT

abundance: few
j_gene: TRBJ2-6
d_gene: TRBD1
v_gene: TRBV6-4
CDR3aa: CASSKEGTGSETGANVLTF
CDR3nt: TGTGCCAGCAGTAAAGAAGGGACAGGGAGCGAGACTGGGGCCAACGTCCTGACTTTC

abundance: -
j_gene: TRBJ2-5
d_gene: TRBD1
v_gene: TRBV6-5
CDR3aa: CASSRQGRETQYF
CDR3nt: TGTGCCAGCAGCCGACAGGGTAGGGAGACCCAGTACTTC

abundance: -
j_gene: TRBJ2-7
d_gene: TRBD1
v_gene: TRBV19
CDR3aa: CASGFGTGSSYEQYF
CDR3nt: TGTGCCAGTGGGTTCGGGACAGGGTCATCGTACGAGCAGTACTTC

abundance: -
j_gene: TRBJ2-1
d_gene: -
v_gene: TRBV9
CDR3aa: CASSVAVGVHNEQFF
CDR3nt: TGTGCCAGCAGCGTAGCGGTGGGAGTACACAATGAGCAGTTCTTC

abundance: -
j_gene: TRBJ1-5
d_gene: TRBD1
v_gene: TRBV7-8
CDR3aa: CASSFGQGRRNQPQHF
CDR3nt: TGTGCCAGCAGCTTCGGACAGGGGCGAAGGAATCAGCCCCAGCATTTT

abundance: -
j_gene: TRBJ1-4
d_gene: TRBD1
v_gene: TRBV6-1
CDR3aa: CASSGQRAAGQGEKLFF
CDR3nt: TGTGCCAGCAGTGGGCAGAGGGCTGCGGGACAGGGGGAAAAACTGTTTTTT

abundance: -
j_gene: TRBJ2-1
d_gene: -
v_gene: TRBV9
CDR3aa: CASSPIIGHPEQFF
CDR3nt: TGTGCCAGCAGTCCCATAATAGGACATCCCGAGCAGTTCTTC

abundance: -
j_gene: TRBJ1-3
d_gene: -
v_gene: TRBV10-1
CDR3aa: CASSAMGNSGNTIYF
CDR3nt: TGCGCCAGCAGTGCGATGGGCAACTCTGGAAACACCATATATTTT